This T cell receptor (beta chain) was sequenced during a study of cytomegalovirus exposure and HLA in healthy donors. Germline V CDR1 and CDR2: MNHNS, SASEGT. The V segment lost 6 bases and the J segment 0 bases; nucleotides outside the gene matches: 7. CDR3 length equals 15 residues. The PCR was carried out with 60 Vbeta primers and 13 Jbeta primers. Assay used: immunoSEQ multiplex PCR; TCRdb lists only in-frame clones, some missing. The table includes 160,000 or so clones, over 75% detected once. The chain has TRBV6-1 and TRBJ2-5; 7 bases agree with TRBD1. The TCR originated in a man aged 55 to 70 in good health and CMV-seronegative. The sequencing sample was made of PBMCs. The CDR3 sequence: CASRRTQGYQETQYF. CDR3 bases: TGTGCCAGCAGGCGGACACAGGGGTACCAAGAGACCCAGTACTTC.